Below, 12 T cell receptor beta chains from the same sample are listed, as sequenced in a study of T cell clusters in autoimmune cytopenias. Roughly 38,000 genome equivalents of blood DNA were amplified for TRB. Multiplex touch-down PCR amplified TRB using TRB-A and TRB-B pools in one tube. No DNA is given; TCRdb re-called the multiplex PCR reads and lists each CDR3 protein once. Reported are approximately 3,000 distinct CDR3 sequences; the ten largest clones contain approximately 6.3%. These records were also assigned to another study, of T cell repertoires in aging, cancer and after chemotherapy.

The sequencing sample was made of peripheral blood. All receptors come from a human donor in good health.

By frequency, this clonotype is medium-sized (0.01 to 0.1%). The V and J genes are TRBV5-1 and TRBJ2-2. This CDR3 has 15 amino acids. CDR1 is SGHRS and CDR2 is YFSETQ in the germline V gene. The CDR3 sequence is CASSLPGANTGELFF.

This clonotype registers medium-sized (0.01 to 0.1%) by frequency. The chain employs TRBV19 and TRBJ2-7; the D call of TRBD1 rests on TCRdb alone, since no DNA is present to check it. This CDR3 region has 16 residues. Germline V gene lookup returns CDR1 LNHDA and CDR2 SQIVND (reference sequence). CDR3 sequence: CASSIAPDRGFYEQYF.

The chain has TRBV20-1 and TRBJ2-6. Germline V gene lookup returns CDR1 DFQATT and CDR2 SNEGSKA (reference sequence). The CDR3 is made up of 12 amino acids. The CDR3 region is CSARTGANVLTF.

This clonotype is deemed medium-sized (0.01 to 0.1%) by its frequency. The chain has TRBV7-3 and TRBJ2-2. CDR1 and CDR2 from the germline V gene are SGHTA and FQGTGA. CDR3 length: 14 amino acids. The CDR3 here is CASSQTGNTGELFF.

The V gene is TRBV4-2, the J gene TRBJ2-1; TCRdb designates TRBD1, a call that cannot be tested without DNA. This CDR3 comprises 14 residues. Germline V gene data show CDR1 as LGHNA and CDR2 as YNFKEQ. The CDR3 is CASSRQGRNDEQFF.

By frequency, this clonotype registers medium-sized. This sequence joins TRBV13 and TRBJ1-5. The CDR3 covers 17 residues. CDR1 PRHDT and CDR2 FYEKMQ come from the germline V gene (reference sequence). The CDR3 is CASSLGVMEGSNQPQHF. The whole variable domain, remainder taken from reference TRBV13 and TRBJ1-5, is AAGVIQSPRHLIKEKRETATLKCYPIPRHDTVYWYQQGPGQDPQFLISFYEKMQSDKGSIPDRFSAQQFSDYHSELNMSSLELGDSALYFCASSLGVMEGSNQPQHFGDGTRLSIL.

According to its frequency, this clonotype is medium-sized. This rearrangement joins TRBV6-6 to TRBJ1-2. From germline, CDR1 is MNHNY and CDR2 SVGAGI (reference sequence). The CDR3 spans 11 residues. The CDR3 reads CASSYSSGYTF.

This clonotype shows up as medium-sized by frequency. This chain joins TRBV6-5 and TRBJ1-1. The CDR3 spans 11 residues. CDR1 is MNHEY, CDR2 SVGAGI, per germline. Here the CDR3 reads CASRTYGDAFF.

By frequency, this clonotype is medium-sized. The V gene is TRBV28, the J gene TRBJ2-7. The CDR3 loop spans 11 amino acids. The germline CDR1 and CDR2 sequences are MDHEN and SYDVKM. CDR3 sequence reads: CASSQWDEQYF.

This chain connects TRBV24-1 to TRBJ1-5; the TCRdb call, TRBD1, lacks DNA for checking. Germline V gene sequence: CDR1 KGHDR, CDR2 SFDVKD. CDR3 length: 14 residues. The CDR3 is CAIGQGYSNQPQHF.

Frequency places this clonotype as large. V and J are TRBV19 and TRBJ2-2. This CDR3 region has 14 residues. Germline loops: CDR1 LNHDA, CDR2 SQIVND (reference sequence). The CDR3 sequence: CASSMGSNTGELFF. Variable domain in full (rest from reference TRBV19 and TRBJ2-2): DGGITQSPKYLFRKEGQNVTLSCEQNLNHDAMYWYRQDPGQGLRLIYYSQIVNDFQKGDIAEGYSVSREKKESFPLTVTSAQKNPTAFYLCASSMGSNTGELFFGEGSRLTVL.

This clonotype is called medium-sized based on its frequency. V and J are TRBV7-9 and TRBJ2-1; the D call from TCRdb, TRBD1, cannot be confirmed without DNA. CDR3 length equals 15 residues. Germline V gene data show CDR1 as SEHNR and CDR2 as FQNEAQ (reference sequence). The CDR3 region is CASSLERGRGNEQFF.